This T cell receptor (beta chain) was documented in a study of spatial heterogeneity in lung cancer. Study context: There were approximately 69 donors, all of them untreated patients with early-stage non-small cell lung cancer.

CDR1 and CDR2 from the germline V gene are LGHDT and YNNKEL (reference sequence). Trimming left V 3 bases short and J 1 base short, with 6 bases between. The CDR3 spans 13 residues. Time point specified: blood at routine non-recurrence follow-up after resection. Findings and caveats of the study: Blood showed ubiquitous tumor TCRs more often at resection than at routine follow-up.

TCRdb recomputed calls from the 5' RACE reads with MiXCR, one row per CDR3 protein. The table lists roughly 72,000 distinct CDR3 sequences, approximately 8.9% of them singletons. Many counts were recorded for this clonotype. Its cognate antigen is unknown. The J gene is TRBJ2-5, the V gene TRBV3-1; D is perhaps TRBD2 (6 bases). This sample comprised PBMCs, obtained at follow-up. This TCR came from a female donor with early-stage non-small cell lung cancer. This CDR3 is CASSQGLQETQYF. CDR3 coding DNA: TGTGCCAGCAGCCAGGGACTCCAAGAGACCCAGTACTTC.